Given below is one T cell receptor beta chain in context. What it binds is not known. Repertoires were generated with immunoSEQ multiplex PCR, while TCRdb's copy carries only in-frame clones and drops some. The data show some 900,000 clones, roughly 72% seen once. This sample was taken from a study of shared clonotypes between healthy human individuals. The overall study: The study used three CD4 naive, three CD4 memory, two CD8 naive and one CD8 memory plate per donor. Overall study results and limits: Naive subsets, compared against memory subsets, generally had larger estimated richness values.

Per the germline V gene, CDR1 is SEHNR and CDR2 is FQNEAQ (reference sequence). With V trimmed by 5 bases and J by 10 bases, 10 bases remained unmatched. The CDR3 loop spans 15 amino acids. The V gene is TRBV7-9, the J gene TRBJ1-6; 8 bases align to TRBD1. The sequence was collected from a young man in good health. The material sequenced was memory CD4+ T cells sorted from blood. The subset denotes: CD45RA-negative fraction. CDR3 sequence (DNA): TGTGCCAGCAGCCCGCCGGGACAGGCAACCTCACCCCTCCACTTT. Its protein is CASSPPGQATSPLHF.